This T cell receptor beta chain was obtained from a study of CD8 T cells in ankylosing spondylitis. General study findings and limits: Apparently characteristic of ankylosing spondylitis blood was a TCR beta motif (eight highly homologous variants).

A single count supports this clonotype. Its target is not known. Losses at the gene ends were 4 bases for V and 9 bases for J; bases not matched to a gene: 8. Germline V gene lookup returns CDR1 MNHNS and CDR2 SASEGT. CDR3 length: 15 amino acids. Making use of molecular barcodes, quantitative 5'-RACE generated TCR beta libraries. MiXCR, applied by TCRdb to the 5' RACE reads, yields one record per CDR3 protein. The table lists under 450,000 distinct CDR3 sequences, 17% of them singletons. Sequences were obtained from blood, either unsorted or a sorted T cell fraction (not recorded which). The receptor's source is a male donor with ankylosing spondylitis. The chain combines TRBV6-1 with TRBJ1-6; 8 nucleotides line up with TRBD1. CDR3 DNA sequence: TGTGCCAGCAGTGCTTGGACAGGGTTAACTTCACCCCTCCACTTT. Amino acids: CASSAWTGLTSPLHF.